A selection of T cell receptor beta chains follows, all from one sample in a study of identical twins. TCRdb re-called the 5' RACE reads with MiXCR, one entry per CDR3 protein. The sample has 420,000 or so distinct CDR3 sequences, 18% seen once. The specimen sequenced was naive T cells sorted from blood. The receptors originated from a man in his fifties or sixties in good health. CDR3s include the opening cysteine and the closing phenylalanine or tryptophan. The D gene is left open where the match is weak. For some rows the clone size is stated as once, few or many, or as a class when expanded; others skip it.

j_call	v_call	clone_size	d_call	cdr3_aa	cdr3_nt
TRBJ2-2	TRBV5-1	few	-	CASSLNRELNGELFF	TGCGCCAGCAGCTTGAACAGGGAATTGAACGGGGAGCTGTTTTTT
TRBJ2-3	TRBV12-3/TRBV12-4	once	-	CASANSGADTQYF	TGTGCCAGCGCCAATTCAGGGGCAGATACGCAGTATTTT
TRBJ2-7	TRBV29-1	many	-	CSVLEGWGEQYF	TGCAGCGTTTTGGAGGGTTGGGGCGAGCAGTACTTC
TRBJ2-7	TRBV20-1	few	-	CSTPRRELADEQYF	TGCAGTACCCCCCGACGAGAGCTAGCCGACGAGCAGTACTTC
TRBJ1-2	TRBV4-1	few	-	CASSQALPPNYGYTF	TGCGCCAGCAGCCAAGCTCTTCCTCCTAACTATGGCTACACCTTC
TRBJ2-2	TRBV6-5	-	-	CASSYDSGELFF	TGTGCCAGCAGTTACGACAGCGGGGAGCTGTTTTTT
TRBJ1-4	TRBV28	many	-	CASSLSGGTNEKLFF	TGTGCCAGCAGTCTATCGGGGGGAACTAATGAAAAACTGTTTTTT
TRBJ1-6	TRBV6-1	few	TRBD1	CASSRGTENSPLHF	TGTGCCAGCAGCCGAGGGACAGAAAATTCACCCCTCCACTTT
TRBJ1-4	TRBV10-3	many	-	CAISEGQIEKLFF	TGTGCCATCAGTGAGGGACAGATAGAAAAACTGTTTTTT
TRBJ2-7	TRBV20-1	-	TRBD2	CSASQTSPLEQYF	TGCAGTGCTAGCCAGACTAGCCCCCTCGAGCAGTACTTC
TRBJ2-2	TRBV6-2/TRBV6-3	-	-	CASSYSWGINTGELFF	TGTGCCAGCAGTTACTCTTGGGGAATCAACACCGGGGAGCTGTTTTTT
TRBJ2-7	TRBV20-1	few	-	CSARKGRSGLLYEQYF	TGCAGTGCTAGAAAAGGCAGATCGGGCCTACTCTACGAGCAGTACTTC
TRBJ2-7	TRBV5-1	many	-	CASSSSRFRHEQYF	TGCGCCAGCAGCTCCTCTAGATTCCGCCACGAGCAGTACTTC
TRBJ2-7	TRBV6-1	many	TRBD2	CASSASGGVEQYF	TGTGCCAGCAGTGCTAGCGGGGGAGTCGAGCAGTACTTC
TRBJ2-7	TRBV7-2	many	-	CASSPLTGGMQYF	TGTGCCAGCAGCCCCCTCACTGGGGGAATGCAGTACTTC
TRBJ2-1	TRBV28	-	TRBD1	CASSFEGATYNEQFF	TGTGCCAGCAGTTTTGAGGGGGCGACTTACAATGAGCAGTTCTTC
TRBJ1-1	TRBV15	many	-	CATSSPGTREAFF	TGTGCCACCAGCAGTCCCGGGACAAGAGAAGCTTTCTTT
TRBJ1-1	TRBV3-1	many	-	CASRTEAFF	TGTGCCAGCAGGACCGAAGCTTTCTTT
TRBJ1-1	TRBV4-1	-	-	CASTLSPFNTEAFF	TGCGCCAGCACCCTGTCGCCGTTTAACACTGAAGCTTTCTTT
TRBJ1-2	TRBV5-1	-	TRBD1	CASRYGQGDGYTF	TGCGCCAGCAGATACGGACAGGGGGATGGCTACACCTTC
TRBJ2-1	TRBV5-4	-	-	CASSRRGLAVYNEQFF	TGTGCCAGCAGCCGGCGGGGGCTAGCGGTCTACAATGAGCAGTTCTTC
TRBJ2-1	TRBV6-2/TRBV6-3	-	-	CASRPPYNEQFF	TGTGCCAGCAGGCCCCCCTACAATGAGCAGTTCTTC
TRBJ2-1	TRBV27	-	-	CASSLSAGGSYNEQFF	TGTGCCAGCAGTTTATCCGCAGGGGGGTCCTACAATGAGCAGTTCTTC
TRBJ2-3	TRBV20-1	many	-	CSARPGASTDTQYF	TGCAGTGCTAGACCAGGGGCAAGCACAGATACGCAGTATTTT
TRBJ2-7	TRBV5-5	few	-	CASSLQLAPGEQYF	TGTGCCAGCAGCTTGCAACTAGCTCCCGGCGAGCAGTACTTC
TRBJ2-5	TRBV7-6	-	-	CASSGRTVRGTQYF	TGTGCCAGCAGCGGGCGAACAGTTCGGGGGACCCAGTACTTC
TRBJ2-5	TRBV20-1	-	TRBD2	CSARAGGGETQYF	TGCAGTGCTAGAGCCGGGGGGGGAGAGACCCAGTACTTC
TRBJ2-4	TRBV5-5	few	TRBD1	CASSLDGTGGDIQYF	TGTGCCAGCAGCTTGGACGGGACAGGGGGTGACATTCAGTACTTC
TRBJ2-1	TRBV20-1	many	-	CSASSFYNEQFF	TGCAGTGCTTCAAGCTTCTACAATGAGCAGTTCTTC
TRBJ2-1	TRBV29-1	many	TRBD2	CSVVSGARNEQFF	TGCAGCGTTGTCAGCGGGGCACGAAATGAGCAGTTCTTC
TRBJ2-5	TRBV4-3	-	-	CASSQGGSETQYF	TGCGCCAGCAGCCAAGGAGGCAGTGAGACCCAGTACTTC
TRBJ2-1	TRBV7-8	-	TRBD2	CASSAGTSGSRVNEQFF	TGTGCCAGCAGCGCTGGGACTAGCGGGAGTAGGGTCAATGAGCAGTTCTTC
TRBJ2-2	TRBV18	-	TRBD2	CASSPGLAANTGELFF	TGTGCCAGCTCACCCGGACTAGCGGCGAACACCGGGGAGCTGTTTTTT
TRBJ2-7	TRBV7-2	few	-	CASSPGRGVYEQYF	TGTGCCAGCAGCCCCGGGAGAGGGGTCTACGAGCAGTACTTC
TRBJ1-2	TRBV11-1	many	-	CASSHDANYGYTF	TGTGCCAGCAGCCATGACGCTAACTATGGCTACACCTTC
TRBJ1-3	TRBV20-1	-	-	CSARRTASGNTIYF	TGCAGTGCTAGAAGGACAGCCTCTGGAAACACCATATATTTT